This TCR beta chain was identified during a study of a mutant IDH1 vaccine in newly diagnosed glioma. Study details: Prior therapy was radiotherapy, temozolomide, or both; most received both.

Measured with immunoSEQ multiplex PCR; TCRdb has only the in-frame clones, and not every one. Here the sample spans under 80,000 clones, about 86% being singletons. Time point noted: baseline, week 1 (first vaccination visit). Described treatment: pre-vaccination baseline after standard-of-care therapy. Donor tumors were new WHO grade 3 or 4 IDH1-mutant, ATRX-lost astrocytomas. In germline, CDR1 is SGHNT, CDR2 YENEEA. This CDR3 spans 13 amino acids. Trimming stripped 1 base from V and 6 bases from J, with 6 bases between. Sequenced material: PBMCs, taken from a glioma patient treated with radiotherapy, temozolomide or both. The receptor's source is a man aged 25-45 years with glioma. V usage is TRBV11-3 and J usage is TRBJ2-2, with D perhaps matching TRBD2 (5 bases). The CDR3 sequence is CASSLVGAGELFF. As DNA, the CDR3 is TGTGCCAGCAGCTTAGTGGGAGCCGGGGAGCTGTTTTTT.